Listed below are T cell receptor beta chains from one sample, sequenced in a study of shared clonotypes between healthy human individuals. The table came from immunoSEQ multiplex PCR; TCRdb's copy has only in-frame clones and leaves some out. The table shows some 2,000,000 clones, with nearly 97% occurring only once. The sample consisted of naive CD4+ T cells sorted from blood. The source of these receptors is a man aged 18 to 30 in good health. The CDR3 runs from the conserved cysteine through the conserved F or W. The D gene is left open where the match is weak.

-	15	TRBJ2-7	TRBV12-2	CASRPASGSSHEQYF	TGTGCAAGTCGCCCCGCTAGCGGGAGCTCTCACGAGCAGTACTTC
-	14	TRBJ1-2	TRBV5-1	CASSASTGPIGYTF	TGCGCCAGCAGCGCATCGACCGGCCCTATTGGCTACACCTTC
-	14	TRBJ2-5	TRBV7-2	CASSFISLAETQYF	TGTGCCAGCAGCTTTATAAGTTTAGCAGAGACCCAGTACTTC
-	14	TRBJ2-7	TRBV28	CASTSGTKSYEQYF	TGTGCCAGCACCTCCGGGACAAAGTCCTACGAGCAGTACTTC
-	16	TRBJ1-6	TRBV7-2	CASSTWTVSYNSPLHF	TGTGCCAGCAGCACTTGGACAGTCTCCTATAATTCACCCCTCCACTTT
TRBD1	15	TRBJ2-6	TRBV4-1	CASSQVQGTANVLTF	TGCGCCAGCAGCCAAGTACAGGGGACGGCCAACGTCCTGACTTTC
-	12	TRBJ1-2	TRBV5-5	CASSTSSYGYTF	TGTGCCAGCAGCACCTCCAGCTATGGCTACACCTTC
-	12	TRBJ1-6	TRBV10-3	CAIGDGDSPLHF	TGTGCCATCGGTGACGGGGATTCACCCCTCCACTTT
-	13	TRBJ2-7	TRBV18	CASSPGVSYEQYF	TGTGCCAGCTCCCCCGGGGTGTCCTACGAGCAGTACTTC
-	14	TRBJ2-3	TRBV7-2	CASSLGLAADTQYF	TGTGCCAGCAGCTTAGGGCTCGCTGCAGATACGCAGTATTTT
TRBD1	15	TRBJ2-3	TRBV6-5	CASSYGDRVLDTQYF	TGTGCCAGCAGTTACGGGGACAGGGTATTAGATACGCAGTATTTT
-	13	TRBJ2-1	TRBV30	CAWSRLTGDEQFF	TGTGCCTGGAGTAGGTTGACCGGCGATGAGCAGTTCTTC
TRBD1	15	TRBJ1-4	TRBV2	CASSLGTGPNEKLFF	TGTGCCAGCAGTTTGGGGACAGGCCCTAATGAAAAACTGTTTTTT
-	14	TRBJ1-1	TRBV5-6	CASSSPMGAREAFF	TGTGCCAGCAGCTCCCCAATGGGGGCGCGCGAAGCTTTCTTT
-	15	TRBJ2-1	TRBV28	CASSWVPPTRNEQFF	TGTGCCAGCAGTTGGGTTCCACCGACGAGGAATGAGCAGTTCTTC
TRBD2	16	TRBJ2-5	TRBV5-1	CASSPRLARGKETQYF	TGCGCCAGCAGCCCTCGACTAGCGCGGGGAAAAGAGACCCAGTACTTC
-	13	TRBJ2-1	TRBV6-5	CASSSGTPNEQFF	TGTGCCAGCAGTTCCGGGACTCCCAATGAGCAGTTCTTC
TRBD2	18	TRBJ2-1	TRBV30	CAWSDGLAGETFYNEQFF	TGTGCCTGGAGTGACGGACTAGCGGGGGAGACCTTTTACAATGAGCAGTTCTTC
-	15	TRBJ1-5	TRBV11-2	CASSPQGQSNQPQHF	TGTGCCAGCAGCCCACAGGGCCAAAGCAATCAGCCCCAGCATTTT
-	15	TRBJ2-7	TRBV21-1	CASSTPDAGDNEQYF	TGTGCCAGCAGCACCCCCGACGCAGGGGATAACGAGCAGTACTTC
-	13	TRBJ2-2	TRBV10-3	CAISATETGELFF	TGTGCCATCAGCGCGACAGAAACCGGGGAGCTGTTTTTT
-	13	TRBJ1-2	TRBV6-5	CASSYQREYGYTF	TGTGCCAGCAGTTACCAAAGAGAATATGGCTACACCTTC
-	16	TRBJ1-1	TRBV18	CASSSGGTGLNTEAFF	TGTGCCAGCTCGTCGGGAGGAACGGGACTGAACACTGAAGCTTTCTTT
-	13	TRBJ2-5	TRBV2	CASFISRGETQYF	TGTGCCAGCTTTATATCTAGGGGAGAGACCCAGTACTTC
TRBD2	15	TRBJ2-2	TRBV10-3	CAIKKGGPGTGELFF	TGTGCCATCAAGAAGGGAGGGCCGGGCACCGGGGAGCTGTTTTTT
-	13	TRBJ1-5	TRBV7-9	CASSPVGEQPQHF	TGTGCCAGCAGCCCTGTGGGGGAACAGCCCCAGCATTTT